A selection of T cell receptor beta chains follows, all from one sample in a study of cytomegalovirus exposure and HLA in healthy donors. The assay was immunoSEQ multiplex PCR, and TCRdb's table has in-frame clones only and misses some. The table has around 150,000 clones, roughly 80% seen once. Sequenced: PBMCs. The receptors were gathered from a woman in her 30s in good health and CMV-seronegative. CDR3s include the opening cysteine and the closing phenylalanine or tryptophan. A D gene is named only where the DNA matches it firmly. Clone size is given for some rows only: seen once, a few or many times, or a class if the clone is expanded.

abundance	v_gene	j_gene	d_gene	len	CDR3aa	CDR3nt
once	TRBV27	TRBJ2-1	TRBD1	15	CASRVGQGPYNEQFF	TGTGCCAGCAGAGTGGGACAGGGGCCCTACAATGAGCAGTTCTTC
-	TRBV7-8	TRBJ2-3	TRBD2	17	CASSSNSSSGRTDTQYF	TGTGCCAGCAGCTCCAACTCCTCTAGCGGTCGCACAGATACGCAGTATTTT
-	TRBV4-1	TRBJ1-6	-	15	CASSQDQGLRSPLHF	TGCGCCAGCAGCCAAGATCAGGGGCTTCGGTCACCCCTCCACTTT
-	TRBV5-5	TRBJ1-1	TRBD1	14	CASSLQTGDTEAFF	TGTGCCAGCAGCTTACAGACAGGGGACACTGAAGCTTTCTTT
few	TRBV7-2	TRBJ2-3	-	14	CASSFAGLTDTQYF	TGTGCCAGCAGCTTTGCCGGACTAACAGATACGCAGTATTTT
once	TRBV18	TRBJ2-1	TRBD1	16	CASSGTTGTGDNEQFF	TGTGCCAGCTCAGGGACCACCGGGACAGGGGACAATGAGCAGTTCTTC
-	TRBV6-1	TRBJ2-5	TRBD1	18	CASSERAGVGQGGKTQYF	TGTGCCAGCAGTGAAAGAGCTGGGGTTGGACAGGGGGGAAAGACCCAGTACTTC
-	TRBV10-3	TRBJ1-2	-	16	CAISEGQTTTSYGYTF	TGTGCCATCAGTGAGGGACAGACTACGACTTCCTATGGCTACACCTTC
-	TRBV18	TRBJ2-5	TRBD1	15	CASSLRTGLQETQYF	TGTGCCAGCTCACTTAGGACAGGGCTACAAGAGACCCAGTACTTC
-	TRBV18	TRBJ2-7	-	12	CASSQGPYEQYF	TGTGCCAGTTCTCAGGGGCCCTACGAGCAGTACTTC
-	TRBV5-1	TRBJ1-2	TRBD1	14	CASSRDRGGYGYTF	TGCGCCAGCAGCCGGGACAGGGGCGGCTATGGCTACACCTTC
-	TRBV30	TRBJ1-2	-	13	CACPKRVNYGYTF	TGTGCCTGTCCTAAACGGGTAAACTATGGCTACACCTTC
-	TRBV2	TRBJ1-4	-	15	CASSLLGGRNEKLFF	TGTGCCAGCAGTTTGCTCGGGGGGCGAAATGAAAAACTGTTTTTT
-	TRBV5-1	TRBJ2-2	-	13	CASSFPGIGELFF	TGCGCCAGCAGCTTCCCGGGGATCGGGGAGCTGTTTTTT
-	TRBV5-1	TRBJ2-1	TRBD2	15	CASSYLAGGQDEQFF	TGCGCCAGCAGCTATCTAGCGGGGGGGCAGGATGAGCAGTTCTTC
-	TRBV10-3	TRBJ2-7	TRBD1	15	CAISAPGQLRYEQYF	TGTGCCATCAGTGCCCCGGGACAGCTACGGTACGAGCAGTACTTC
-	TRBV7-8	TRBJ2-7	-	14	CASSSRRQHYEQYF	TGTGCCAGCAGCTCCCGCAGGCAGCACTACGAGCAGTACTTC
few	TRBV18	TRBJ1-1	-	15	CASSPVALVNTEAFF	TGTGCCAGCTCACCAGTTGCTCTAGTGAACACTGAAGCTTTCTTT
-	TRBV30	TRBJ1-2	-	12	CAWSVVGDGYTF	TGTGCCTGGAGTGTAGTAGGGGATGGCTACACCTTC
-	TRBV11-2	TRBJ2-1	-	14	CASSRFLGGNEQFF	TGTGCCAGCAGCCGATTCCTCGGAGGCAATGAGCAGTTCTTC
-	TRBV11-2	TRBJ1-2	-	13	CASSTDRRYGYTF	TGTGCCAGCAGCACCGACAGGCGTTATGGCTACACCTTC
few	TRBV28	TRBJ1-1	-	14	CASSLLAVNTEAFF	TGTGCCAGCAGTTTATTGGCTGTGAACACTGAAGCTTTCTTT
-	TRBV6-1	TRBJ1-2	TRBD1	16	CASSAHQGAGNYGYTF	TGTGCCAGCAGTGCACACCAGGGGGCAGGGAACTATGGCTACACCTTC
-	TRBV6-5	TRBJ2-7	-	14	CASSYGRDGYEQYF	TGTGCCAGCAGTTACGGCAGGGATGGGTACGAGCAGTACTTC
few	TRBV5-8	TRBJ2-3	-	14	CASSLWSGADTQYF	TGTGCCAGCAGCTTGTGGAGCGGCGCAGATACGCAGTATTTT
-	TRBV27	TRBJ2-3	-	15	CASRRDRGYADTQYF	TGTGCCAGCAGGCGAGATAGGGGGTACGCAGATACGCAGTATTTT
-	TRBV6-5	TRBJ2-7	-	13	CASRRTLSYEQYF	TGTGCCAGCAGGCGGACACTCTCCTACGAGCAGTACTTC
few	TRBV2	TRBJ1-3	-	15	CASTATQGAGNTIYF	TGTGCCAGCACCGCAACGCAAGGAGCTGGAAACACCATATATTTT
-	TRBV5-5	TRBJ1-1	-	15	CASSLGGKGYTEAFF	TGTGCCAGCAGCTTGGGGGGAAAGGGGTACACTGAAGCTTTCTTT